Below, 21 T cell receptor beta chains from the same sample are listed, as sequenced in a study of cytomegalovirus exposure and HLA in healthy donors. Primers: 60 Vbeta forward and 13 Jbeta reverse. Clones were sequenced by immunoSEQ multiplex PCR, and TCRdb holds only the in-frame ones, with some missing. The repertoire consists of 100,000 or so clones, with less than 75% occurring once and the leading ten covering around 2.3%. The sequencing sample was made of PBMCs. The receptors originated from a man younger than 45 in good health and CMV-seronegative.

The chain carries TRBV19 and TRBJ2-7; possible D gene TRBD2, 6 bases. The V gene lost 5 bases and the J gene lost 4 bases, with 18 bases spanning the gap. This CDR3 has 15 residues. Germline CDR1 is LNHDA and CDR2 is SQIVND (reference sequence). The DNA for the CDR3 is TGTGCCAGTAGTGGGCCCGGGACTTCCCCTTACGAGCAGTACTTC. Translating gives CASSGPGTSPYEQYF.

With regard to this clone: Other DNA sequences in this sample translate to the same CDR3. The chain uses TRBV29-1 and TRBJ1-1; 8 bases fit TRBD1. The CDR3 has 12 amino acids. Unmatched junction bases numbered 2, after V lost 6 bases and J lost 2 bases. Looked up from germline, CDR1 is SQVTM and CDR2 is ANQGSEA. CDR3 loop: CSVDRGNTEAFF. In DNA form, the CDR3 reads TGCAGCGTCGACAGGGGAAACACTGAAGCTTTCTTT.

The chain joins TRBV27 to TRBJ2-3, with D maybe TRBD2 (5 bases). V lost 5 bases and J 0 bases, leaving 9 bases between the germline ends. There are 14 residues in the CDR3. Germline CDR1 is MNHEY and CDR2 is SMNVEV (reference sequence). The CDR3 here is CASSPRTSTDTQYF. Written as DNA, the CDR3 is TGTGCCAGCAGTCCGAGGACTAGCACAGATACGCAGTATTTT.

The chain has TRBV4-1 and TRBJ2-2; D is undetermined. The length of the CDR3 is 11 residues. Trimming removed 7 bases at V and 7 bases at J, with 7 bases between. The V gene's germline CDR1 is MGHRA and CDR2 YSYEKL. CDR3 bases: TGCGCCAGCAACCCGGGCGGGGAGCTGTTTTTT. Protein sequence: CASNPGGELFF.

As DNA, the CDR3 is TGTGCCATCAGTGAGTGGAAACTCCTCTTAGCGGGAAAGAGTTACGAGCAGTACTTC. Residues: CAISEWKLLLAGKSYEQYF. The chain uses TRBV10-3 and TRBJ2-7; TRBD2 matches 8 bases. The CDR3 runs 19 residues. V lost 1 base and J lost 4; bases outside the gene matches: 18. The germline V gene has CDR1 ENHRY and CDR2 SYGVKD.

This clone was counted only a few times. CDR3 nucleotides: TGCGCCAGCAGCTTGGATTACAGGGGCAGTGGTGAAAAACTGTTTTTT. The encoded protein is CASSLDYRGSGEKLFF. The chain combines TRBV5-1 with TRBJ1-4, with 7 bases aligning to TRBD1. Germline assignment: CDR1 SGHRS and CDR2 YFSETQ. The CDR3 has 16 amino acids. With 0 bases clipped from V and 7 bases from J, the junction kept 9 bases outside the gene matches.

The J gene is TRBJ2-1, the V gene TRBV5-1; the D gene is possibly TRBD2 (7 bases). CDR1 and CDR2 (germline): SGHRS, YFSETQ. This CDR3 has 16 amino acids. V lost 0 bases and J lost 5, with 15 bases in between. Here the CDR3 DNA reads TGCGCCAGCAGCTTGGCCGGGGGCGGGAGTAACAATGAGCAGTTCTTC. This translates into CASSLAGGGSNNEQFF. Full variable domain (outside the CDR3, taken from reference TRBV5-1 and TRBJ2-1): KAGVTQTPRYLIKTRGQQVTLSCSPISGHRSVSWYQQTPGQGLQFLFEYFSETQRNKGNFPGRFSGRQFSNSRSEMNVSTLELGDSALYLCASSLAGGGSNNEQFFGPGTRLTVL.

This chain links TRBV4-1 with TRBJ1-5; D is undetermined. The germline gives CDR1 MGHRA, CDR2 YSYEKL. The CDR3 runs to 14 residues. V lost 1 base and J 4 bases, leaving 8 bases between the germline ends. Here the CDR3 reads CASSQGLQNQPQHF. The CDR3 coding sequence is TGCGCCAGCAGCCAAGGTTTACAGAATCAGCCCCAGCATTTT.

The chain's CDR3 is CASKGTAYEQYF. The CDR3 DNA is TGTGCCAGCAAGGGGACAGCCTACGAGCAGTACTTC. The chain carries TRBV6-5 and TRBJ2-7, with 7 bases aligning to TRBD1. The CDR3 runs 12 residues. The V segment lost 7 bases and the J segment 2 bases; nucleotides outside the gene matches: 2. Germline V gene sequence: CDR1 MNHEY, CDR2 SVGAGI.

The chain recombines TRBV4-1 with TRBJ1-1; D is uncertain. The CDR3 consists of 14 residues. Trimming removed 1 base from V and 11 bases from J, with 17 bases in between. Germline assignment: CDR1 MGHRA and CDR2 YSYEKL. This CDR3 is CASSQVGSVGVAFF. In DNA, the CDR3 is TGCGCCAGCAGCCAAGTCGGATCGGTTGGAGTGGCTTTCTTT.

This clone showed up just a few times. The rearrangement uses TRBV18 and TRBJ2-7; TRBD2 agrees at 8 bases. With 5 bases clipped from V and 3 bases from J, the junction kept 6 bases outside the gene matches. Germline V CDR1 and CDR2: KGHSH, LQKENI. The CDR3 consists of 14 residues. This chain's CDR3 is CASSLSSGLYEQYF. The CDR3 DNA sequence: TGTGCCAGCTCATTGTCTAGCGGGCTCTACGAGCAGTACTTC.

The table lists this clone with a few counts. V gene TRBV4-1 combines with J gene TRBJ1-4; the match to TRBD1 covers 9 bases. The CDR3 totals 15 residues. CDR1 MGHRA and CDR2 YSYEKL come from the germline V gene. The junction had 2 bases not matched to a gene; V was cut back by 2 bases and J by 4 bases. CDR3 nucleotide sequence: TGCGCCAGCAGCCAACTGACAGGGGGTAATGAAAAACTGTTTTTT. Encoded protein: CASSQLTGGNEKLFF.

The V and J genes are TRBV7-8 and TRBJ1-5; TRBD1 is a possible D gene (5 bases). V gave up 1 base and J gave up 0 bases, with 7 bases separating them. Germline CDR1 is SGHVS and CDR2 is FQNEAQ. There are 15 residues in the CDR3. CDR3 loop: CASSLVTDSNQPQHF. CDR3 in DNA: TGTGCCAGCAGCTTAGTGACAGATAGCAATCAGCCCCAGCATTTT.

This clone was seen a single time. The chain is built from TRBV29-1 and TRBJ1-1; the D is unclear. The germline V gene has CDR1 SQVTM and CDR2 ANQGSEA. V was cut by 4 bases and J by 7 bases, with 13 bases left in between. The CDR3 consists of 12 residues. CDR3 DNA: TGCAGCGTTGGATTCAGCTCGGGTGAAGCTTTCTTT. Encoded protein: CSVGFSSGEAFF.

This clone showed up just once. This rearrangement joins TRBV29-1 to TRBJ2-2, with 9 bases lining up with TRBD1. The germline CDR1 and CDR2 sequences are SQVTM and ANQGSEA. V lost 7 bases to trimming and J lost 1 base; unmatched junction nucleotides: 4. The CDR3 is 14 residues long. As DNA, the CDR3 is TGCAGCGGCAAGGGACAGGGGAACACCGGGGAGCTGTTTTTT. Residues: CSGKGQGNTGELFF.

This chain connects TRBV28 to TRBJ2-2; 9 nucleotides line up with TRBD2. The CDR3 loop spans 18 amino acids. Germline V gene data show CDR1 as MDHEN and CDR2 as SYDVKM. Trimming at V came to 3 bases and at J to 2 bases, leaving 10 bases not matched to a gene. The CDR3 loop is CASSFFSGRSGNTGELFF. In DNA, the CDR3 is TGTGCCAGCAGTTTTTTCAGCGGGAGGTCTGGTAACACCGGGGAGCTGTTTTTT.

The V and J genes are TRBV11-2 and TRBJ2-1, with 8 positions matching TRBD1. CDR1 is SGHAT, CDR2 FQNNGV, per germline. V trimming: 6 bases; J trimming: 1 base; junction bases outside the gene matches: 5. There are 15 residues in the CDR3. The DNA for the CDR3 is TGTGCCAGCAGGGACAGGGTTAATTCCTACAATGAGCAGTTCTTC. Residues: CASRDRVNSYNEQFF.

The CDR3 loop is CASGLNQGTSGASPQETQYF. The CDR3 bases are TGTGCTAGTGGTTTGAACCAAGGGACTAGCGGAGCCTCGCCACAAGAGACCCAGTACTTC. The rearrangement links TRBV12-5 to TRBJ2-5, with TRBD2 identical over 11 bases. V lost 2 bases and J lost 2; bases outside the gene matches: 16. Germline CDR1 and CDR2: LGHNT and FRNRAP. This CDR3 spans 20 amino acids.

A few counts support this clone. The rearrangement uses TRBV27 and TRBJ1-1; D remains ambiguous. This CDR3 has 15 amino acids. Germline CDR1 MNHEY, CDR2 SMNVEV (reference sequence). V was clipped by 5 bases and J by 0 bases, with 13 bases between them. CDR3 DNA: TGTGCCAGCAGTCTAGAGGGCACCATGAACACTGAAGCTTTCTTT. It yields the protein CASSLEGTMNTEAFF.

The rearrangement joins TRBV9 to TRBJ2-3; 10 nucleotides match TRBD2. The V and J ends lost 0 bases and 2 bases, in that order; junction bases with no gene match: 3. There are 16 residues in the CDR3. Germline lookup yields CDR1 SGDLS and CDR2 YYNGEE. The DNA of the CDR3 is TGTGCCAGCAGCGTAGTGGGACTAGCGCCCACAGATACGCAGTATTTT. Its protein is CASSVVGLAPTDTQYF.

The rearrangement links TRBV6-1 to TRBJ1-1; D may be TRBD1 (5 bases). Germline CDR1 reads MNHNS; CDR2 reads SASEGT. CDR3 size: 17 residues. The V end was cut by 2 bases, the J end by 3 bases, with 19 bases between. CDR3 nucleotide sequence: TGTGCCAGCAGTGAACCCCCGGCCAGGGTAGGGTACACTGAAGCTTTCTTT. Its protein product is CASSEPPARVGYTEAFF.